This T cell receptor beta chain was profiled in a study of metastatic and nonmetastatic thyroid tumors (TCRdb year 2020). Study-wide context: Repertoires from peripheral blood and from tumor or nodule tissue samples of malignant and benign thyroid patients were compared.

In the case of this clone: The target of this receptor is not known. Base-call qualities are not available, and no considerably larger clone is one nucleotide away.

Study-wide conclusions, independent of this receptor: In both blood and tumor samples, malignant tumors were reported to have significantly higher TCR beta diversity than benign nodules.

Libraries were made using PCR. Instrument on record: Illumina HiSeq 4000. High-throughput sequencing was used to profile the TCR beta-chain CDR3 region of each patient. Per the authors' processing: Drawing on CDR3 differences between clinicopathological groups, the researchers built a classifier meant to tell apart patients with distant-metastatic papillary thyroid cancer. To measure repertoire diversity the researchers used the Shannon index, while the Morisita-Horn index served to gauge how similar the tumor and blood repertoires were. TCRdb redid the processing of the public reads, applying fastp at Q25 and MiXCR, and retained in-frame beta chains. These V and J calls originate from TCRdb's pipeline instead of the authors' own analysis. The sample data list 6,100 or so clones, and around 30% of these were observed just once. The ten top clones hold 35% to 45% of the sample. Before undergoing thyroid surgery, none of the patients had been given any kind of treatment. Using T-cell receptor beta sequencing, the researchers looked back retrospectively at clinical samples from patients, gathered between the early 2010s and the late 2010s.

Sequencing was carried out using tumor tissue. The receptor comes from a female donor with papillary thyroid cancer or a benign thyroid nodule (not recorded which). Some clones in this sample may be carry-over from other donors' samples.

The DNA sequence follows: TGTGCCAGCAGTTTAGGGGACAGGGGTACTGAAGCTTTCTTT. The resulting protein is CASSLGDRGTEAFF. The receptor chain draws on TRBV12-3 or TRBV12-4 and TRBJ1-1, with 10 middle bases fitting TRBD1. V has 1 base trimmed and J has 5 bases trimmed; junction bases matching no gene number 1. The CDR3 sequence holds 14 residues, the cysteine and phenylalanine included. The retained sequence is limited to the CDR3, 42 bases, with the frame set at the first base.